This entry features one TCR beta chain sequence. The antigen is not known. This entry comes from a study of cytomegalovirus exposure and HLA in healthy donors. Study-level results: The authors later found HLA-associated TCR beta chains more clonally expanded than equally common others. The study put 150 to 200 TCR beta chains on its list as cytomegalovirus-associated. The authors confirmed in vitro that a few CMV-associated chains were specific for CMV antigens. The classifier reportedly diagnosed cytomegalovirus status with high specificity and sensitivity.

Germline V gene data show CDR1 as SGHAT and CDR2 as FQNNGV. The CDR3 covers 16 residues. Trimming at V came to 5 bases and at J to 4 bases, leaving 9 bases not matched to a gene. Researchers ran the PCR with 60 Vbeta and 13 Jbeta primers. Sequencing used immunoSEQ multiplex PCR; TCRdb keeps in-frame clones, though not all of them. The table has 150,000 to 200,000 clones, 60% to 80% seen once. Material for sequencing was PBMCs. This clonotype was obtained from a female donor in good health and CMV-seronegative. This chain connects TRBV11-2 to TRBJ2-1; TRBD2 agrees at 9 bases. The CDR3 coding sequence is TGTGCCAGCAGCACCCCGCGAGCGGGAGGTTACAATGAGCAGTTCTTC. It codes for CASSTPRAGGYNEQFF.